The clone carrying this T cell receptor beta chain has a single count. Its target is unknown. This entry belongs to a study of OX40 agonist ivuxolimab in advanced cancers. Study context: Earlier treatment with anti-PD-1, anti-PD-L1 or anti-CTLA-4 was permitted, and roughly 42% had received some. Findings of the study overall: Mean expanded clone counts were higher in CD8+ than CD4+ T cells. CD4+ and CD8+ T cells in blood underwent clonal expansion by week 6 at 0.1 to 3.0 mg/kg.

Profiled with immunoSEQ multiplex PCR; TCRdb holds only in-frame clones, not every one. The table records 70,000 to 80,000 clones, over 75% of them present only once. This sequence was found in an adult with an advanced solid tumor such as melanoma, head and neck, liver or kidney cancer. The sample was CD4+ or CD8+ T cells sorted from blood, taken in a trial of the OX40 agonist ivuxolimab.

The CDR3 here is CASSSQVGGPGVTDEQFF. DNA of the CDR3: TGTGCCAGCAGCTCCCAAGTGGGGGGCCCAGGGGTAACGGATGAGCAGTTCTTC. This chain joins TRBV7-3 and TRBJ2-1, with D tentatively TRBD1 or TRBD2 (6 bases each). Between the trimmed V and J ends, which lost 4 bases and 8 bases, there was a span of 27 bases. Germline-derived CDR1 and CDR2 are SGHTA and FQGTGA. CDR3 length: 18 residues. The complete variable domain, with remaining parts taken from reference TRBV7-3 and TRBJ2-1, reads GAGVSQTPSNKVTEKGKYVELRCDPISGHTALYWYRQSLGQGPEFLIYFQGTGAADDSGLPNDRFFAVRPEGSVSTLKIQRTERGDSAVYLCASSSQVGGPGVTDEQFFGPGTRLTVL.